This is a list of T cell receptor beta chains from one sample in a study of T cell repertoires in cytomegalovirus infection. These receptors have no known antigen. TCRdb re-analysed the reads in MiXCR, keeping a single row per CDR3 protein. Of around 800,000 distinct CDR3 sequences detected, over 25% appear once; the ten largest clones hold around 12%. The sample was cultured CD8+ T cells from PBMCs, taken from culture after CMV antigen stimulation. These receptors all come from a human donor in good health (CMV status not recorded). Some clones in this sample may be carry-over from other donors' samples. Each CDR3 is given with its conserved first and last residue. Each record gives: clone size, V gene, D gene, J gene, CDR3 DNA, CDR3 protein. The D gene is left open where the match is weak. Size values are once, few and many counts, or a class for expanded clones, and some rows have none.

NA	TRBV5-6	TRBD1	TRBJ2-1	TGTGCCAGCAGCACGGGACAGGGCCATGAGCAGTTCTTC	CASSTGQGHEQFF
many	TRBV6-6	NA	TRBJ1-2	TGTGCCAGCAGTGGTGTTGTAGGCCAAGGGAAAAACTATGGCTACACCTTC	CASSGVVGQGKNYGYTF
NA	TRBV6-5	NA	TRBJ1-1	TGTGCCAGCAGTCACTCAGGACCCCAGGTCACTGAAGCTTTCTTT	CASSHSGPQVTEAFF
NA	TRBV7-3	NA	TRBJ2-2	TGTGCCAGCAGCTTAAACTGGGATAACACCGGGGAGCTGTTTTTT	CASSLNWDNTGELFF
many	TRBV7-8	NA	TRBJ1-1	TGTGCCAGCAGCTTAGTAGGTGGACGACCTGCGATGATGAACACTGAAGCTTTCTTT	CASSLVGGRPAMMNTEAFF
NA	TRBV4-1	NA	TRBJ1-6	TGCGCCAGCAGCCCTTTAAATTCACCCCTCCACTTT	CASSPLNSPLHF
many	TRBV27	NA	TRBJ1-5	TGTGCCAGCAGTCTCCGGGGTCCGAATCAGCCCCAGCATTTT	CASSLRGPNQPQHF
NA	TRBV7-8	TRBD2	TRBJ2-3	TGTGCCAGCAGGACTACTAGCGGGGGGGCTCGTGGTACGCAGTATTTT	CASRTTSGGARGTQYF
few	TRBV20-1	TRBD1	TRBJ1-5	TGCAGTCCTTGGACAGGGGAGAATCAGCCCCAGCATTTT	CSPWTGENQPQHF
NA	TRBV6-8	TRBD1	TRBJ2-5	TGTGCCAGCTCCTACGGGACAGGGTCGGTGGAGACCCAGTACTTC	CASSYGTGSVETQYF
NA	TRBV28	NA	TRBJ2-2	TGTGTCAGCACCCCCGAGACGAGAAACACCGGGGAGCTGTTTTTT	CVSTPETRNTGELFF
NA	TRBV29-1	NA	TRBJ2-1	TGCAGCGCCCCGAGGGACAACTACAATGAGCAGTTCTTC	CSAPRDNYNEQFF
NA	TRBV13	NA	TRBJ1-6	TGTGCCAGCAGCCCTAGTAGGAATTCACCCCTCCACTTT	CASSPSRNSPLHF
few	TRBV6-5	NA	TRBJ1-6	TGTGCCAGCAGCTTTGGACTGAATTCACCCCTCCACTTT	CASSFGLNSPLHF
few	TRBV7-9	NA	TRBJ2-1	TGTGCCAGCAGCTTAGCAACAAGTGAGCAGTTCTTC	CASSLATSEQFF
NA	TRBV6-5	NA	TRBJ1-2	TGTGCCAGCAGTTACTCGATACGGTCAGGGGATGGCTACACCTTC	CASSYSIRSGDGYTF
NA	TRBV6-6	NA	TRBJ2-2	TGTGCCACCCTATACACCGGGGAGCTGTTTTTT	CATLYTGELFF
NA	TRBV6-1	TRBD2	TRBJ2-3	TGTGCCAGCAGCTCGGGACAACCGGGACTAGAAAGAACAGATACGCAGTATTTT	CASSSGQPGLERTDTQYF
many	TRBV27	TRBD2	TRBJ2-1	TGTGCCAGCAGTTTTGGCGGGGGTGACAATGAGCAGTTCTTC	CASSFGGGDNEQFF
NA	TRBV6-5	TRBD1	TRBJ1-1	TGTGCCAGCAGTTATGGGGACAGGGGGCATCCTGAAGCTTTCTTT	CASSYGDRGHPEAFF
NA	TRBV2	TRBD1	TRBJ1-2	TGTGCCAGCCTTCTTGGACAGGGAAGAAAAGGCTACACCTTC	CASLLGQGRKGYTF
once	TRBV29-1	NA	TRBJ2-1	TGCAGCGTTGTTGGAGCCATAGGTATGACCTACAATGAGCAGTTCTTC	CSVVGAIGMTYNEQFF
NA	TRBV5-5	NA	TRBJ2-7	TGTGCCAGCAGCTTGGCGTGGACCGAGCAGTACTTC	CASSLAWTEQYF
NA	TRBV7-4	NA	TRBJ2-5	TGTGCCAGCAGCAAAATCCCGGACTATGGGTACTTC	CASSKIPDYGYF
NA	TRBV6-5	TRBD1	TRBJ1-2	TGTGCCAGCAGAATACGGGCAGGGGGGACCTATGGCTACACCTTC	CASRIRAGGTYGYTF
many	TRBV7-8	NA	TRBJ2-3	TGTGCCAGCAGCCCGGAGTTGGACTACTACACAGATACGCAGTATTTT	CASSPELDYYTDTQYF
NA	TRBV12-3/TRBV12-4	NA	TRBJ1-2	TGTACCAGCAGTCCAGGGAGGCCTAGGAACTATGGCTACACCTTC	CTSSPGRPRNYGYTF
NA	TRBV7-9	NA	TRBJ2-7	TGTGCCAGCAGCTACGGCAGGGGATACGAGCAGTACTTC	CASSYGRGYEQYF
once	TRBV2	NA	TRBJ2-4	TGTGCCAGCAGTGAAGACCTAGCCAAAAACATTCAGTACTTC	CASSEDLAKNIQYF
few	TRBV6-2/TRBV6-3	NA	TRBJ1-5	TGTGCCAGCAGTTACACCGTCGGGTCGGGGAATCAGCCCCAGCATTTT	CASSYTVGSGNQPQHF
NA	TRBV7-8	TRBD1	TRBJ2-1	TGTGCCAGCAGCTCGGGACAGCAGGACCCCCGCCATGAGCAGTTCTTC	CASSSGQQDPRHEQFF
NA	TRBV11-3	TRBD2	TRBJ2-3	TGTGCCAGCAGCCCGGGACTAGCGGGGCCAGTCGACTACACAGATACGCAGTATTTT	CASSPGLAGPVDYTDTQYF
few	TRBV25-1	NA	TRBJ1-1	TGTGCCAGCAGTGAATTGGGCGGAACTGAAGCTTTCTTT	CASSELGGTEAFF
NA	TRBV9	NA	TRBJ2-1	TGTGCCAGCAGCGTGGGTTCCAATGAGCAGTTCTTC	CASSVGSNEQFF
NA	TRBV29-1	TRBD2	TRBJ2-7	TGCAGCGTTTTTCTCCCGGGGGGAGGACGTCGCTACGAGCAGTACTTC	CSVFLPGGGRRYEQYF
NA	TRBV6-2/TRBV6-3	NA	TRBJ2-7	TGTGCCAGCACCGAGCCCAGGGGAATTAACGAGCAGTACTTC	CASTEPRGINEQYF
NA	TRBV19	TRBD2	TRBJ2-1	TGTGCCAGTAGTATTACTAGCGGGAGCTCCTACAATGAGCAGTTCTTC	CASSITSGSSYNEQFF
few	TRBV12-3/TRBV12-4	NA	TRBJ1-2	TGTGCCAGCAGTTTAGATTTAGGAGGTGCATATGGCTACACCTTC	CASSLDLGGAYGYTF
NA	TRBV5-4	NA	TRBJ2-6	TGTGCCAGCAGCTCTACAGCCGCTGGGGCCAACGTCCTGACTTTC	CASSSTAAGANVLTF
NA	TRBV12-3/TRBV12-4	TRBD1	TRBJ2-5	TGTGCCAGCAGTTTATGGACAGGGTGGGGGCAAGAGACCCAGTACTTC	CASSLWTGWGQETQYF
NA	TRBV6-5	NA	TRBJ1-2	TGTGCCAGCAGTGCCGGCCACGAGGGCTACACCTTC	CASSAGHEGYTF
NA	TRBV6-5	TRBD2	TRBJ2-3	TGTGCCAACAGTCCGGGACTAGAGTGGGATACGCAGTATTTT	CANSPGLEWDTQYF
NA	TRBV12-3/TRBV12-4	TRBD2	TRBJ2-2	TGTGCCAGCAGTGCTAGCGGGGGCCTAGGCCCGAACACCGGGGAGCTGTTTTTT	CASSASGGLGPNTGELFF
NA	TRBV27	TRBD1	TRBJ1-2	TGTGCCAGCAGTCCGGGGACAGGGTCCGGCTACACCTTC	CASSPGTGSGYTF
NA	TRBV11-2	TRBD2	TRBJ2-1	TGTACCAGCAGCTACACTAGCGGGGGGGCGGATGAGCAGTTCTTC	CTSSYTSGGADEQFF
NA	TRBV7-8	TRBD2	TRBJ2-2	TGTGCCAGCAGCTTTCCGTCCCTCCTAGCGGGGGGCAGGAACACCGGGGAGCTGTTTTTT	CASSFPSLLAGGRNTGELFF
NA	TRBV20-1	NA	TRBJ2-2	TGCAGTGCTAGACGCACCGGGGAGCTGTTTTTT	CSARRTGELFF
few	TRBV6-2/TRBV6-3	TRBD1	TRBJ2-3	TGTGCCAGCAGTTATCTCAGGGGGCCTGGCACAGATACGCAGTATTTT	CASSYLRGPGTDTQYF
NA	TRBV7-6	TRBD2	TRBJ2-3	TGTGCCAGCAGCTTAGTACCAGCGGGGGGTCCTAGCACAGATACGCAGTATTTT	CASSLVPAGGPSTDTQYF
few	TRBV6-1	NA	TRBJ2-3	TGTGCCAGCAGGACCAAGGGGGACTACTCCATTTTGGCAGATACGCAGTATTTT	CASRTKGDYSILADTQYF
NA	TRBV4-1	TRBD2	TRBJ2-5	TGCGCCAGCAGCCGCCAGGGGAGCGGGGGAGCGCAAGAGACCCAGTACTTC	CASSRQGSGGAQETQYF
many	TRBV7-2	NA	TRBJ2-1	TGTGCCAGCAGCTACTTGGGGGAGAACAATGAGCAGTTCTTC	CASSYLGENNEQFF
NA	TRBV24-1	NA	TRBJ1-2	TGTGCCACCAGCCGTAGACAGCTTAACTATGGCTACACCTTC	CATSRRQLNYGYTF
NA	TRBV27	NA	TRBJ2-5	TGTGCCAGCAGTTTAACTGGCAATTGGGCCCAGTACTTC	CASSLTGNWAQYF
NA	TRBV7-2	NA	TRBJ2-2	TGTGCCAGCAGCCTAGGATGGGGGACCAGGGCCGGGGAGCTGTTTTTT	CASSLGWGTRAGELFF